This TCR beta chain was sequenced in a study of blood T cell repertoires in COVID-19. The protocol was immunoSEQ multiplex PCR, while the TCRdb copy is restricted to in-frame clones and leaves out a portion. The sample lists approximately 440,000 clones; 80% to 95% were seen once. The V segment lost 8 bases and the J segment 2 bases; nucleotides outside the gene matches: 11. The CDR3 contains 15 residues. Germline V gives CDR1 MGHRA, CDR2 YSYEKL. Cohort 3 donors were reported recovered after two negative PCRs, clearance, or symptom resolution. The rearrangement links TRBV4-1 to TRBJ2-7; 8 positions match TRBD2. Material for sequencing was PBMCs or T cells enriched from blood (not recorded which). This clonotype was obtained from a young man who had recovered from COVID-19. The CDR3 is CASSSRLASTYEQYF. DNA for the CDR3: TGCGCCAGCTCCTCAAGACTAGCGAGTACCTACGAGCAGTACTTC.